This note documents a single T cell receptor beta chain sequence. The sample originates from a study of blood T cell repertoires in COVID-19. Looking at the study overall: Donors in the United States, Italy and Spain gave samples during acute or convalescent COVID-19.

Authors' processing steps: Researchers report that nucleated cell counts were estimated from reference gene primer amplification. Method: immunoSEQ multiplex PCR; TCRdb's copy keeps in-frame clones and lacks some. That table supplies the V and J calls and clone size; D and trimming were determined from the DNA. This table holds under 250,000 clones, roughly nine tenths found once. The CDR3 contains 15 residues. The V and J ends lost 5 bases and 4 bases respectively, with 15 bases between them. The TCR originated in a woman between 55 and 75 years old who had recovered from COVID-19. The sequenced sample was peripheral blood. This chain joins TRBV6-7 and TRBJ2-1; D perhaps matches TRBD2 (5 bases). TRBV6-7 qualifies as an ORF whose function is uncertain. CDR3 in DNA: TGTGCCAGCAGTCGGCGGGTAGCGCGTTACAATGAGCAGTTCTTC. Encoded protein: CASSRRVARYNEQFF.